The next 2 T cell receptor beta chains were all read from a single sample in a study of blood T cells in healthy people across ages. A second roughly 6 to 12 cycle PCR used barcoded and J-beta primers. MiXCR, run by TCRdb on the 5' RACE reads, gives a single entry per CDR3 protein. Here the sample spans 600,000 to 850,000 distinct CDR3 sequences, more than 40% being singletons. Sequencing was performed on blood. All receptors derive from a woman aged 55-70 years in good health.

This clonotype has just a few counts. This chain links TRBV18 with TRBJ2-5; D unclear. This CDR3 spans 12 amino acids. V was trimmed by 3 bases and J by 4 bases, leaving 6 bases between them. Germline V gene lookup returns CDR1 KGHSH and CDR2 LQKENI. The CDR3 DNA reads TGTGCCAGCTCACCGAGGCTAGAGACCCAGTACTTC. It specifies CASSPRLETQYF.

The chain employs TRBV4-2 and TRBJ1-6; 10 bases match TRBD1. The CDR3 contains 16 residues. The ends lost 3 bases at V and 8 bases at J; junction bases unmatched: 7. Per germline, CDR1 LGHNA and CDR2 YNFKEQ. CDR3 sequence reads: CASSQARDRGYSPLHF. For the CDR3, the DNA is TGTGCCAGCAGCCAGGCCCGGGACAGGGGATATTCACCCCTCCACTTT.